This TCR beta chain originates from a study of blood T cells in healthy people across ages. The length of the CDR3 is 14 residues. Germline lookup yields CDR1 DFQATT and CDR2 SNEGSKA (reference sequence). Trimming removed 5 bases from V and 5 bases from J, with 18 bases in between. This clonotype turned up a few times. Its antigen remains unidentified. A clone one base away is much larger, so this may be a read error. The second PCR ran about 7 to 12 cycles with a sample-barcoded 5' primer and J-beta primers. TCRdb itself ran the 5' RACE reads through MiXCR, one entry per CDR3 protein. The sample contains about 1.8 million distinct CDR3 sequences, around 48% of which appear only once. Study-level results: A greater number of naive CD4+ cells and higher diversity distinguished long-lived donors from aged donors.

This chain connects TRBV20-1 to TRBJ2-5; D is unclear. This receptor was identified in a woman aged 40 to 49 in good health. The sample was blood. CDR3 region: CSALPRLRDETQYF. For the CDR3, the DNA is TGCAGTGCTCTGCCGCGCCTAAGAGACGAGACCCAGTACTTC.